Each of the 7 T cell receptor beta chains below was sequenced from the same sample in a study of T-cell reconstitution after alpha-beta-depleted transplantation in children. As it was prepared, the TCRbeta library received unique molecular identifiers. TCRdb passed the PCR reads through MiXCR, listing each CDR3 protein once. The repertoire holds approximately 650,000 distinct CDR3 sequences, with about an eighth as singletons. The material was PBMCs, obtained before TCRalphabeta/CD19-depleted stem cell transplant. Receptors originate from a girl aged 2 to 10 with congenital amegakaryocytic thrombocytopenia, due to receive a stem cell transplant.

This clonotype was observed at least ten times. The chain has TRBV29-1 and TRBJ1-5; no firm D call. This CDR3 spans 13 amino acids. Trimming pared 7 bases from V and 4 bases from J, leaving 14 bases between. The V gene's germline CDR1 is SQVTM and CDR2 ANQGSEA. The CDR3 DNA is TGCAGCGCCCGGCAGGATGGGAATCAGCCCCAGCATTTT. Translating it yields CSARQDGNQPQHF.

This clonotype was picked up many times. CDR3 region: CASSLRPVDSNTEAFF. The DNA for the CDR3 is TGTGCCAGCAGCTTGCGCCCTGTAGACAGTAACACTGAAGCTTTCTTT. The chain is built from TRBV5-5 and TRBJ1-1, with D possibly matching TRBD1 (5 bases). Between the trimmed V and J ends, which lost 1 base and 2 bases, there was a span of 15 bases. The CDR3 has 16 residues. CDR1 and CDR2 from the germline V gene are SGHKS and YYEKEE (reference sequence). Based on the CDR3 plus reference TRBV5-5 and TRBJ1-1, the full variable domain is DAGVTQSPTHLIKTRGQQVTLRCSPISGHKSVSWYQQVLGQGPQFIFQYYEKEERGRGNFPDRFSARQFPNYSSELNVNALLLGDSALYLCASSLRPVDSNTEAFFGQGTRLTVV.

This clonotype was seen a handful of times. The chain links TRBV7-6 to TRBJ2-3, with TRBD2 identical over 11 bases. Per germline, CDR1 SGHVS and CDR2 FNYEAQ. CDR3 length equals 19 residues. Losses at the gene ends were 5 bases for V and 8 bases for J; bases not matched to a gene: 21. This CDR3 reads CASSLGPGLAASWEGTQYF. DNA for the CDR3: TGTGCCAGCAGCCTGGGACCGGGACTAGCGGCTTCGTGGGAGGGTACGCAGTATTTT.

The chain employs TRBV5-1 and TRBJ2-3; 11 nucleotides match TRBD1. The ends lost 4 bases at V and 5 bases at J; junction bases unmatched: 6. The CDR3 is 15 amino acids. CDR1 SGHRS and CDR2 YFSETQ come from the germline V gene. The CDR3 region is CASSPRDRGEDTQYF. In DNA, the CDR3 is TGCGCCAGCAGCCCACGGGACAGGGGGGAAGATACGCAGTATTTT.

Only a few counts were recorded for this clonotype. The chain carries TRBV29-1 and TRBJ2-2, with a tentative D call TRBD2 (6 bases). Germline V gene data show CDR1 as SQVTM and CDR2 as ANQGSEA. V lost 4 bases and J lost 0, with 6 bases in between. This CDR3 has 13 residues. The CDR3 bases are TGCAGCGTTGGACTAGCGAACACCGGGGAGCTGTTTTTT. Translation gives CSVGLANTGELFF.

This clonotype came up many times. The rearrangement links TRBV12-3 or TRBV12-4 to TRBJ2-5, with D maybe TRBD2 (5 bases). CDR3 length: 15 residues. Trimming stripped 4 bases from V and 2 bases from J, with 14 bases between. The CDR3 here is CASSSLSGEQETQYF. CDR3 DNA sequence: TGTGCCAGCAGTTCTCTAAGCGGAGAACAAGAGACCCAGTACTTC.

In its sample, this clonotype was seen a few times. The chain employs TRBV9 and TRBJ2-1; 9 bases line up with TRBD2. CDR1 is SGDLS and CDR2 is YYNGEE in the germline V gene. This CDR3 contains 16 residues. V shed 4 bases and J 6 bases; nucleotides not matched to a gene: 11. Here the CDR3 reads CASSPRGSGRFNEQFF. The CDR3 nucleotides are TGTGCCAGCAGCCCCCGGGGGAGCGGGAGGTTCAATGAGCAGTTCTTC.